Listed below are T cell receptor beta chains from one sample, sequenced in a study of blood T cell repertoires in COVID-19. Sequencing was performed with immunoSEQ multiplex PCR; in TCRdb, only in-frame clones are kept and a portion is missing. In the table there are about 380,000 clones, about 90% of which are singletons. Input material: PBMCs or T cells enriched from blood (not recorded which). The origin of the receptors is a woman aged 25 to 39 who had recovered from COVID-19. Each CDR3 is given with its conserved first and last residue. A D gene is named only where the DNA matches it firmly. Size is omitted from some rows. Given values are once, few, many or a class for expanded clones.

>TRBJ2-7|TRBD1|TRBV25-1|.
TGTGCCAGCAGTACTACAGGGGGATCGGGAGAGCAGTACTTC
CASSTTGGSGEQYF
>TRBJ2-5|TRBD1|TRBV28|.
TGTGCCAGCAGCCCCCCGGGACAGGGTCTAGAGACCCAGTACTTC
CASSPPGQGLETQYF
>TRBJ2-5|TRBD2|TRBV5-6|.
TGTGCCAGCAGCTTGAGCGGGAGAGCCGAGACCCAGTACTTC
CASSLSGRAETQYF
>TRBJ1-5|TRBD1|TRBV4-2|.
TGTGCCAGCAGCCAAGCGGCATGGACAGGGGAACAGCCCCAGCATTTT
CASSQAAWTGEQPQHF
>TRBJ2-7|.|TRBV28|.
TGTGCCAGCACCACGAGCGGGCCGGGTTCCTACGAGCAGTACTTC
CASTTSGPGSYEQYF
>TRBJ1-2|TRBD1|TRBV2|.
TGTGCCAGCCCGGGACAGGAAGGAGGGGGCTACACCTTC
CASPGQEGGGYTF
>TRBJ1-3|TRBD1|TRBV18|.
TGTGCCAGCTCACCACCGTGGAGGGGGCTTGCCGGAAACACCATATATTTT
CASSPPWRGLAGNTIYF
>TRBJ1-6|.|TRBV6-5|.
TGTGCCAGCAGTTACAGGGGCATAAATCCACCCCTCCACTTT
CASSYRGINPPLHF
>TRBJ2-7|TRBD2|TRBV28|.
TGTGCCAGCAGTACCACTAGCGGGGGGACCTACGAGCAGTACTTC
CASSTTSGGTYEQYF
>TRBJ1-3|.|TRBV5-1|.
TGCGCCAGCAGCTTGGATCCTCAGGGGTTAGTTGCTGGAAACACCATATATTTT
CASSLDPQGLVAGNTIYF
>TRBJ2-4|TRBD1|TRBV7-3|.
TGTGCCAGCAGCCCGGGACAGCTTAAAAACATTCAGTACTTC
CASSPGQLKNIQYF
>TRBJ1-1|.|TRBV19|.
TGTGCCAGTAGTACGACAGCGACGATGAACACTGAAGCTTTCTTT
CASSTTATMNTEAFF
>TRBJ2-1|.|TRBV18|.
TGTGCCAGCTCACCTACAGGGACGAATGAGAATGAGCAGTTCTTC
CASSPTGTNENEQFF
>TRBJ1-1|.|TRBV5-1|.
TGCGCCAGCAGCTTGGGCGGGGACACTGAAGCTTTCTTT
CASSLGGDTEAFF
>TRBJ2-7|TRBD1|TRBV18|.
TGTGCCAGCTCACCCGGGACAGGGGGCTACGAGCAGTACTTC
CASSPGTGGYEQYF
>TRBJ2-7|TRBD2|TRBV13|.
TGTGCCAGCAGCTCCGGTGGTAGCGGGGGGAGGGAGCAGTACTTC
CASSSGGSGGREQYF
>TRBJ2-5|TRBD1|TRBV19|.
TGTGCCAGTAGTACGGGACAGTTGGAAGAGACCCAGTACTTC
CASSTGQLEETQYF
>TRBJ2-1|TRBD2|TRBV19|.
TGTGCCAGTCAAGTAGCGGGAGGCCGGCTATTCTACAATGAGCAGTTCTTC
CASQVAGGRLFYNEQFF
>TRBJ2-7|.|TRBV6-4|once
TGTGCCAGCAGAGCGGCGGCCTCCTACGAGCAGTACTTC
CASRAAASYEQYF
>TRBJ2-7|.|TRBV2|few
TGTGCCAGCAGTGTGGGCACCTACTACGAGCAGTACTTC
CASSVGTYYEQYF
>TRBJ1-6|.|TRBV5-5|.
TGTGCCAGCAGCTTCGAGACAGGCCTCTCCCTCCACTTT
CASSFETGLSLHF
>TRBJ2-7|TRBD2|TRBV18|.
TGTGCCACCAAGCGGGAGAGCTCCTACGAGCAGTACTTC
CATKRESSYEQYF
>TRBJ1-5|.|TRBV6-1|.
TGTGCCAGCAGTGAAGTGGCAGAAAGCAATCAGCCCCAGCATTTT
CASSEVAESNQPQHF
>TRBJ1-4|.|TRBV15|.
TGTGCCACCAGCAGGAGGGCCTCTAATGAAAAACTGTTTTTT
CATSRRASNEKLFF
>TRBJ2-3|TRBD2|TRBV18|.
TGTGCCAGCTCACCAGCCGGACTAGCGGGAGGGGTAGATACGCAGTATTTT
CASSPAGLAGGVDTQYF
>TRBJ2-2|TRBD2|TRBV5-1|once
TGCGCCAGCAGCCCCGGGACTAGCGGGAGTAGGGAGCTGTTTTTT
CASSPGTSGSRELFF
>TRBJ1-1|.|TRBV30|.
TGTGCCTGGAGCTTCTACAACACTGAAGCTTTCTTT
CAWSFYNTEAFF
>TRBJ2-7|.|TRBV18|few
TGTGCCAGCTCACCACCTAGTAGCGGAACCTACGAGCAGTACTTC
CASSPPSSGTYEQYF
>TRBJ1-2|.|TRBV6-1|.
TGTGCCAGCAGTGAAAGACGGGGGAGCTATGGCTACACCTTC
CASSERRGSYGYTF
>TRBJ2-1|.|TRBV11-3|once
TGTGCCAGCAGCCCCCCCGGGGTTCCCCCCCATGAGCAGTTCTTC
CASSPPGVPPHEQFF
>TRBJ2-1|TRBD1|TRBV5-1|.
TGCGCCAGCAGCGCCGGGACAGCAAATGAGCAGTTCTTC
CASSAGTANEQFF
>TRBJ1-2|.|TRBV7-8|.
TGTGCCAGCAGCTTAGCTACTAACTATGGCTACACCTTC
CASSLATNYGYTF
>TRBJ1-1|.|TRBV5-1|.
TGCGCCAGCAGCTCTCAGGGAGGAGGTACGATTGAAGCTTTCTTT
CASSSQGGGTIEAFF
>TRBJ2-7|.|TRBV5-1|many
TGCGCCAGCAGCTTGGGTACAGGCTACTACGAGCAGTACTTC
CASSLGTGYYEQYF
>TRBJ1-5|TRBD1|TRBV18|.
TGTGCCAGCTCACCTAACGGACAGGGGGTTAATCAGCCCCAGCATTTT
CASSPNGQGVNQPQHF
>TRBJ1-4|TRBD1|TRBV11-1|.
TGTGCCAGCAGCTCGGACAGGGGGCTTGAAAAACTGTTTTTT
CASSSDRGLEKLFF
>TRBJ1-4|.|TRBV21-1|few
TGTGCCAGCAGCAGACAGGACCTTAATGAAAAACTGTTTTTT
CASSRQDLNEKLFF
>TRBJ2-3|.|TRBV7-9|.
TGTGCCAGCAGTTCGACGCGGGGCCCAGATACGCAGTATTTT
CASSSTRGPDTQYF
>TRBJ2-1|TRBD2|TRBV25-1|.
TGTGCCAGCTCGGGGGCGGCTAGCGGGAGGGCCAATGAGCAGTTCTTC
CASSGAASGRANEQFF
>TRBJ1-2|TRBD1|TRBV11-2|.
TGTGCCAGCAGCGCGCCACAGGGGATTGAAGGAGGCTACACCTTC
CASSAPQGIEGGYTF
>TRBJ2-7|TRBD1|TRBV27|.
TGTGCCAGCAGTAGGTTGACAGGGGTCCCCTACGAGCAGTACTTC
CASSRLTGVPYEQYF
>TRBJ2-1|TRBD2|TRBV28|.
TGTGCCAGCGCCCCGTCCCGACTAGCGGGAGCGAATGAGCAGTTCTTC
CASAPSRLAGANEQFF
>TRBJ2-6|.|TRBV18|.
TGTGCCAGCTCACCACTGAGGTCTGGGGCCAACGTCCTGACTTTC
CASSPLRSGANVLTF
>TRBJ1-2|.|TRBV2|.
TGTGCCAGCAGGGACAGCTTTAACTATGGCTACACCTTC
CASRDSFNYGYTF
>TRBJ2-1|.|TRBV6-5|once
TGTGCCAGCAGTTACTCTAGCGGTACTTACAATGAGCAGTTCTTC
CASSYSSGTYNEQFF
>TRBJ1-4|.|TRBV5-5|once
TGTGCCAGCAGTCCCCAGGGGCGAGATGAAAAACTGTTTTTT
CASSPQGRDEKLFF
>TRBJ2-5|.|TRBV5-4|once
TGTGCCAGCAGCTTGGGACAGTCTAAGACCCAGTACTTC
CASSLGQSKTQYF
>TRBJ2-7|.|TRBV19|.
TGTGCCAGTAGCCCCATAGCGGAAAACTCCTACGAGCAGTACTTC
CASSPIAENSYEQYF
>TRBJ1-2|.|TRBV27|.
TGTGCCAGCAGTACGTACCCACAGTATGGCTACACCTTC
CASSTYPQYGYTF
>TRBJ2-3|TRBD1|TRBV5-1|.
TGCGCCAGCAGCTCTAGACAGGGTACAGATACGCAGTATTTT
CASSSRQGTDTQYF
>TRBJ1-2|.|TRBV7-9|.
TGTGCCAGCAGCTTTGAGGGAGGGGAGTATGGCTACACCTTC
CASSFEGGEYGYTF
>TRBJ2-7|TRBD2|TRBV3-1/TRBV3-2|once
TGTGCCAGCAGCCGTATCATAACTAGCGGGAGGGCCGACGAGCAGTACTTC
CASSRIITSGRADEQYF
>TRBJ2-2|TRBD1|TRBV10-3|.
TGTGCCATCAAGGGGGCGGGCACCGGGGAGCTGTTTTTT
CAIKGAGTGELFF
>TRBJ2-1|TRBD1|TRBV6-5|.
TGTGCCAGCAGCACCCGGGACAGGGCCTACAATGAGCAGTTCTTC
CASSTRDRAYNEQFF
>TRBJ2-2|.|TRBV27|.
TGTGCCAGCAGACCTTGGGGCGGGAACACCGGGGAGCTGTTTTTT
CASRPWGGNTGELFF
>TRBJ1-4|.|TRBV2|.
TGTGCCAGCAGCCGGAGGAATCGGGAAAAACTGTTTTTT
CASSRRNREKLFF
>TRBJ1-4|.|TRBV9|.
TGTGCCAGCAGCACACAGGGTCAGGCTAATGAAAAACTGTTTTTT
CASSTQGQANEKLFF